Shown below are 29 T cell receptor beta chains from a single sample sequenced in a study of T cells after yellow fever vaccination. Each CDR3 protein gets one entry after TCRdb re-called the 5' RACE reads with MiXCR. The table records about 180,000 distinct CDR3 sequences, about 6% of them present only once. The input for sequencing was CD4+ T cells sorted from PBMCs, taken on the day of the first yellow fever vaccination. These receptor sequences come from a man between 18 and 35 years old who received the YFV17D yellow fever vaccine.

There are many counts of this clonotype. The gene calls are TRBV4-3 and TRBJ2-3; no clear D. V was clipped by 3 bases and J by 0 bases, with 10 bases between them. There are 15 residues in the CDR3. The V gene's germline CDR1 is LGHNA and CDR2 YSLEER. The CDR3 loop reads CASSQELGSTDTQYF. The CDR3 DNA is TGCGCCAGCAGCCAGGAACTGGGCAGCACAGATACGCAGTATTTT.

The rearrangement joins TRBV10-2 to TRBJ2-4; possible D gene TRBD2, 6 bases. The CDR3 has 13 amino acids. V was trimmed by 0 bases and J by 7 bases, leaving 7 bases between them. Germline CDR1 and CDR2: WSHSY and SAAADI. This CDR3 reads CASSESRGNIQYF. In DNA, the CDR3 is TGCGCCAGCAGTGAGTCCCGGGGGAACATTCAGTACTTC.

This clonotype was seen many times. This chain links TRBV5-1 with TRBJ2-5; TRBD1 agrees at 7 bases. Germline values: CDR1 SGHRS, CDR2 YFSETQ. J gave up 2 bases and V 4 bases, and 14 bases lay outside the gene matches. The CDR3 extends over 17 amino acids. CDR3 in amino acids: CASSMGIRDSLQETQYF. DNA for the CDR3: TGCGCCAGCAGCATGGGAATCCGGGACAGCCTACAAGAGACCCAGTACTTC.

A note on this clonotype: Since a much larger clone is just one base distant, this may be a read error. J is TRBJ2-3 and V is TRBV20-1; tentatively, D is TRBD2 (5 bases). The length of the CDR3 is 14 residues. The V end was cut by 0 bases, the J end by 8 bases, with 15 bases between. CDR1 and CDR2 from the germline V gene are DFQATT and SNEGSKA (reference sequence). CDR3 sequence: CSARDWGAHGTQYF. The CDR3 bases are TGCAGTGCTAGAGATTGGGGAGCACATGGTACGCAGTATTTT.

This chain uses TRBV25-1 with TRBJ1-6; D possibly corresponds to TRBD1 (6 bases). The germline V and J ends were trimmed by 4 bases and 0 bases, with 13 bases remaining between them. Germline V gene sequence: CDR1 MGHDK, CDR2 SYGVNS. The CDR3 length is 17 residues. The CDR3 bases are TGTGCCAGCAGTGGTCAGGACAGAAGCTCCTATAATTCACCCCTCCACTTT. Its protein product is CASSGQDRSSYNSPLHF.

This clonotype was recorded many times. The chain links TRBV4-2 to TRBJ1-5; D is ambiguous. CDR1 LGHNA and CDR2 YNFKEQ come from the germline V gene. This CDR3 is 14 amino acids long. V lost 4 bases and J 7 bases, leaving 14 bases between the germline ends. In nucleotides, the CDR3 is TGTGCCAGCAGCCGAGATAGGGTATACCAGCCCCAGCATTTT. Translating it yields CASSRDRVYQPQHF.

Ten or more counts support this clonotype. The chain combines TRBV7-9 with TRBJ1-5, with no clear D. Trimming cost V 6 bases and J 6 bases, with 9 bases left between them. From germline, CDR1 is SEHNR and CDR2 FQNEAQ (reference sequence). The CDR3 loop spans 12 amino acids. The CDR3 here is CASSSSSQPQHF. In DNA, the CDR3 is TGTGCCAGCAGTTCCTCCAGTCAGCCCCAGCATTTT.

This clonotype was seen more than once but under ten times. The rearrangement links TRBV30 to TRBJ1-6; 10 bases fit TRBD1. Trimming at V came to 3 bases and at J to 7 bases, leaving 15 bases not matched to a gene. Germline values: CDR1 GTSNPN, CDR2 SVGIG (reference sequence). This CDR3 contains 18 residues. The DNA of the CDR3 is TGTGCCTGGAGGGCAGGGACAGGGGTCAAATCGTCCAATTCACCCCTCCACTTT. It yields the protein CAWRAGTGVKSSNSPLHF.

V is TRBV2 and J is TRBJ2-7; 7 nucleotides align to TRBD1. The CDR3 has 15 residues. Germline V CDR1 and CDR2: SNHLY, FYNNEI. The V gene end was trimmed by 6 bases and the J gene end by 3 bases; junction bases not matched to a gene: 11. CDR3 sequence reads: CASRADRTMGYEQYV. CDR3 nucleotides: TGTGCCAGCAGGGCGGACAGGACAATGGGCTACGAGCAGTACGTC.

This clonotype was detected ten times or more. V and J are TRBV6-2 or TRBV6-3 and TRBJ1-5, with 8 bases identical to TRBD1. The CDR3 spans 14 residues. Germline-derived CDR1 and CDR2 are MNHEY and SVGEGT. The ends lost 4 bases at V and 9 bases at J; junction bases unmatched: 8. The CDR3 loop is CASSSRTGNPPQHF. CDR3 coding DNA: TGTGCCAGCAGTTCGAGGACAGGGAACCCGCCCCAGCATTTT.

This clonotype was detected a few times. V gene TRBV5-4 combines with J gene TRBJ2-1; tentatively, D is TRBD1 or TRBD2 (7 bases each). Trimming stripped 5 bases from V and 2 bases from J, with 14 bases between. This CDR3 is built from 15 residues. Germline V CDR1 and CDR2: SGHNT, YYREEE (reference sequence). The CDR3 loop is CASSSRGGTYNEQFF. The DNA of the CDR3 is TGTGCCAGCAGTTCCAGGGGGGGAACCTACAATGAGCAGTTCTTC.

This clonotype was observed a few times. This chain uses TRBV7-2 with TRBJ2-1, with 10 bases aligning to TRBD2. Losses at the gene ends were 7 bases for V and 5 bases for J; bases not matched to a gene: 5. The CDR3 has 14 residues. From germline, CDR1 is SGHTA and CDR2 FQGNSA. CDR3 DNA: TGTGCCAGCATCCGAGCGGGGGGGGACAATGAGCAGTTCTTC. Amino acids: CASIRAGGDNEQFF.

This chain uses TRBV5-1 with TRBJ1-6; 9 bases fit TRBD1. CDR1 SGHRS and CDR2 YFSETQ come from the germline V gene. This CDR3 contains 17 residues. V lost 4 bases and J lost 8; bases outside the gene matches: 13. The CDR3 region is CASSPVYLGQGHSPLHF. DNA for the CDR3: TGCGCCAGCAGCCCCGTATATTTGGGACAGGGTCATTCACCCCTCCACTTT. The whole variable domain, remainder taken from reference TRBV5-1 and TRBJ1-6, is KAGVTQTPRYLIKTRGQQVTLSCSPISGHRSVSWYQQTPGQGLQFLFEYFSETQRNKGNFPGRFSGRQFSNSRSEMNVSTLELGDSALYLCASSPVYLGQGHSPLHFGNGTRLTVT.

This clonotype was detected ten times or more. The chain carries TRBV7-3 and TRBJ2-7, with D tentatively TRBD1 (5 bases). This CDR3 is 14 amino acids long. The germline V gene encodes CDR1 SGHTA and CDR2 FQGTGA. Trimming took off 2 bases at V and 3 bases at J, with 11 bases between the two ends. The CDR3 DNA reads TGTGCCAGCAGCTTACACCCAGGGCGCTACGAGCAGTACGTC. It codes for CASSLHPGRYEQYV.

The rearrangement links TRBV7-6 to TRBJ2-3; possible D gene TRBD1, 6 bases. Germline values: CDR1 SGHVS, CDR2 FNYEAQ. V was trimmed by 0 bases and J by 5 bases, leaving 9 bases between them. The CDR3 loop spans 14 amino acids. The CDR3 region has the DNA TGTGCCAGCAGCTTAGCAACAGGGCAAGATACGCAGTATTTT. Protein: CASSLATGQDTQYF. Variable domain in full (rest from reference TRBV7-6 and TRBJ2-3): GAGVSQSPRYKVTKRGQDVALRCDPISGHVSLYWYRQALGQGPEFLTYFNYEAQQDKSGLPNDRFSAERPEGSISTLTIQRTEQRDSAMYRCASSLATGQDTQYFGPGTRLTVL.

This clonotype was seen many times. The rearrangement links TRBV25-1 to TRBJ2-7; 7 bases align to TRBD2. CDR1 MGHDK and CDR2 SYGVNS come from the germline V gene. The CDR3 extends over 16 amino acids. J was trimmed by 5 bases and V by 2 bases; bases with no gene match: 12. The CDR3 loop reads CASSEGGPAGWDEQYF. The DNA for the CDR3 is TGTGCCAGCAGTGAAGGAGGCCCAGCGGGGTGGGACGAGCAGTACTTC.

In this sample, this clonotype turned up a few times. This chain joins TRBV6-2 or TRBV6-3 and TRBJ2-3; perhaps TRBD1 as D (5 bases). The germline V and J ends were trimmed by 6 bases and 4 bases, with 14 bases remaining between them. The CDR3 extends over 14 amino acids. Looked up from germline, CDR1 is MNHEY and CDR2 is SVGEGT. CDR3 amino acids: CASSYPDSADTQYF. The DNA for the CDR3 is TGTGCCAGCAGCTATCCCGACAGCGCAGATACGCAGTATTTT.

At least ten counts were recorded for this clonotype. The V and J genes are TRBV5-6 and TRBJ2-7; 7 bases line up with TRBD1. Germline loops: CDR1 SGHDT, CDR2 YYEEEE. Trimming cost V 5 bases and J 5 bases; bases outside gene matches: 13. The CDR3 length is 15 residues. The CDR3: CASRGRYRGINEQYV. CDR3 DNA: TGTGCCAGCAGGGGCCGGTACAGGGGTATAAACGAGCAGTACGTC.

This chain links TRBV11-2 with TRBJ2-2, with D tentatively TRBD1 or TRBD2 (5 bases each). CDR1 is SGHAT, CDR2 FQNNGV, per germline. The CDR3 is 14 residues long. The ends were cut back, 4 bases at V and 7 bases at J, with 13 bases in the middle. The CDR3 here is CASSSIEGIGELFF. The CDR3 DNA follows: TGTGCCAGCAGCTCCATTGAGGGGATCGGGGAGCTGTTTTTT.

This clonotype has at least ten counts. CDR3: CASSGLAGGYEQYF. The CDR3 DNA sequence: TGTGCCAGCAGTGGACTAGCGGGGGGGTACGAGCAGTACTTC. V gene TRBV2 combines with J gene TRBJ2-7; 14 nucleotides agree with TRBD2. The CDR3 has 14 residues. Trimming took 4 bases from V and 4 from J; bases not matched to a gene: 0. Germline V gene lookup returns CDR1 SNHLY and CDR2 FYNNEI.

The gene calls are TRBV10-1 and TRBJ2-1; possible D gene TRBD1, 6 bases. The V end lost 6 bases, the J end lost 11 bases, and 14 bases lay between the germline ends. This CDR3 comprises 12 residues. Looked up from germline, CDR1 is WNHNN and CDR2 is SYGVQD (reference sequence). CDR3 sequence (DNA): TGCGCCAGCAGCCCTGGCACAGGGAAGCAGTTCTTC. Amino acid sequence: CASSPGTGKQFF.

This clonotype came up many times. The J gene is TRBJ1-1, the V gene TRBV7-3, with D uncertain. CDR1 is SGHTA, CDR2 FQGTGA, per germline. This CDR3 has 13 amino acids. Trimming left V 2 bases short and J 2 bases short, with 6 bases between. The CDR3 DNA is TGTGCCAGCAGCTTACGGCCAAACACTGAAGCTTTCTTT. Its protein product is CASSLRPNTEAFF.

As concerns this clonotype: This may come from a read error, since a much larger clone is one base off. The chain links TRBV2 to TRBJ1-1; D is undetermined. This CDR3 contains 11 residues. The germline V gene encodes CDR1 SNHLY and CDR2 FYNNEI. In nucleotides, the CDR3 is TGTGCCTGCAGTTTACGCCGGGAAGCTTTCTTT. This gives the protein CACSLRREAFF. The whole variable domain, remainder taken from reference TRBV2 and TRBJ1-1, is EPEVTQTPSHQVTQMGQEVILRCVPISNHLYFYWYRQILGQKVEFLVSFYNNEISEKSEIFDDQFSVERPDGSNFTLKIRSTKLEDSAMYFCACSLRREAFFGQGTRLTVV.

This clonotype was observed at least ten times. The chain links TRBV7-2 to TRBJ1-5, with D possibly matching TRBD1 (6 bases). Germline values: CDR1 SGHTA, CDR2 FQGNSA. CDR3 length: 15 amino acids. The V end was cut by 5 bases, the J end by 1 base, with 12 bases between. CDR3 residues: CASSTQGVSNQPQHF. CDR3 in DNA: TGTGCCAGCAGCACACAGGGAGTAAGCAATCAGCCCCAGCATTTT.

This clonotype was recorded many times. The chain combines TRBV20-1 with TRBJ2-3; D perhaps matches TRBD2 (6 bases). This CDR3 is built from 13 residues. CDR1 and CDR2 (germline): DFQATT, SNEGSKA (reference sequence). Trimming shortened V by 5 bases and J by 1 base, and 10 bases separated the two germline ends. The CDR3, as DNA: TGCAGTGCTGGGGAGGCAGGCACAGATACGCAGTATTTT. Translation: CSAGEAGTDTQYF.

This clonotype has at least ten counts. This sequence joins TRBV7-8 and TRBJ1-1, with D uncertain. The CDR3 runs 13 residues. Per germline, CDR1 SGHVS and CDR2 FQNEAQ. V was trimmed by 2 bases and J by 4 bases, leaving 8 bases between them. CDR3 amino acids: CASSLRVFTEAFF. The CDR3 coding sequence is TGTGCCAGCAGCTTAAGGGTTTTCACTGAAGCTTTCTTT.

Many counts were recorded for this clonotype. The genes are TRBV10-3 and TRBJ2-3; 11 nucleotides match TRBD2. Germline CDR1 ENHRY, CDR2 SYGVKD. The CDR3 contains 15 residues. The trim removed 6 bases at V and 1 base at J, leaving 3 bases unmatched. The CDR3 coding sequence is TGTGCCATCAGGCGACTAGCGGGGCGCACAGATACGCAGTATTTT. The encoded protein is CAIRRLAGRTDTQYF.

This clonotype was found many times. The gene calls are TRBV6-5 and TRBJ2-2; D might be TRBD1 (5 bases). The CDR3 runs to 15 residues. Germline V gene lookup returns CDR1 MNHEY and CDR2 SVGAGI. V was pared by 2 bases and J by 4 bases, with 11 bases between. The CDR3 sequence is CASSYTGLPTGELFF. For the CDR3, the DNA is TGTGCCAGCAGTTACACAGGTCTCCCCACCGGGGAGCTGTTTTTT.

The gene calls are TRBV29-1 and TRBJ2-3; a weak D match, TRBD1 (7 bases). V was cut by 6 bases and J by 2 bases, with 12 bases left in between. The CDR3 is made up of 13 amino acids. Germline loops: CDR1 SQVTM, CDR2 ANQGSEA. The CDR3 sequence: CSVGGQLTDTQYF. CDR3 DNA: TGCAGCGTGGGGGGACAGCTCACAGATACGCAGTATTTT.